One and the same sample provided the 5 T cell receptor beta chains below, sequenced in a study of OX40 agonist ivuxolimab in advanced cancers. The data were produced by immunoSEQ multiplex PCR, yet TCRdb's version contains in-frame clones alone and is incomplete. Of about 80,000 clones listed, 80% to 95% are singletons. The starting material was CD4+ or CD8+ T cells sorted from blood, obtained in a trial of the OX40 agonist ivuxolimab. The origin of the receptors is an adult with an advanced solid tumor such as melanoma, head and neck, liver or kidney cancer.

J is TRBJ1-2 and V is TRBV11-2, with 7 nucleotides matching TRBD1. From germline, CDR1 is SGHAT and CDR2 FQNNGV. The CDR3 length is 14 residues. The J segment lost 6 bases and the V segment lost 2 bases, leaving 6 bases of the junction unmatched. CDR3 sequence (DNA): TGTGCCAGCAGCTTAAGCGCAGGGGGTAATGGCTACACCTTC. It yields the protein CASSLSAGGNGYTF.

The genes are TRBV27 and TRBJ2-1; perhaps TRBD2 as D (6 bases). Trimming took 0 bases from V and 6 from J, leaving 12 bases between them. This CDR3 is 15 amino acids long. Per germline, CDR1 MNHEY and CDR2 SMNVEV (reference sequence). CDR3 coding DNA: TGTGCCAGCAGTTTATCGTACGGAGGGCTCAATGAGCAGTTCTTC. Translated, it gives CASSLSYGGLNEQFF.

J is TRBJ1-1 and V is TRBV5-1, with no clear D. V dropped 7 bases and J dropped 0 bases, with 16 bases sitting between them. Germline V gives CDR1 SGHRS, CDR2 YFSETQ. The CDR3 extends over 15 amino acids. The CDR3 DNA reads TGCGCCAGCGCTTGGCTGGAACAGATGAACACTGAAGCTTTCTTT. Amino acids: CASAWLEQMNTEAFF.

This sequence joins TRBV6-6 and TRBJ2-3; perhaps D is TRBD1 or TRBD2 (5 bases each). The CDR3 covers 15 residues. Trimming shortened V by 4 bases and J by 0 bases, and 11 bases separated the two germline ends. In germline, CDR1 is MNHNY, CDR2 SVGAGI (reference sequence). This chain's CDR3 is CASSLGDSSTDTQYF. The CDR3 DNA is TGTGCCAGCAGTTTGGGGGATTCTAGCACAGATACGCAGTATTTT.

V gene TRBV27 combines with J gene TRBJ2-1, with 7 nucleotides matching TRBD2. V trimming: 6 bases; J trimming: 0 bases; junction bases outside the gene matches: 8. The CDR3 runs to 16 residues. Per the germline V gene, CDR1 is MNHEY and CDR2 is SMNVEV (reference sequence). The CDR3 loop is CASSRGVGSSYNEQFF. The CDR3 region has the DNA TGTGCCAGCAGCCGGGGGGTAGGGAGCTCCTACAATGAGCAGTTCTTC.